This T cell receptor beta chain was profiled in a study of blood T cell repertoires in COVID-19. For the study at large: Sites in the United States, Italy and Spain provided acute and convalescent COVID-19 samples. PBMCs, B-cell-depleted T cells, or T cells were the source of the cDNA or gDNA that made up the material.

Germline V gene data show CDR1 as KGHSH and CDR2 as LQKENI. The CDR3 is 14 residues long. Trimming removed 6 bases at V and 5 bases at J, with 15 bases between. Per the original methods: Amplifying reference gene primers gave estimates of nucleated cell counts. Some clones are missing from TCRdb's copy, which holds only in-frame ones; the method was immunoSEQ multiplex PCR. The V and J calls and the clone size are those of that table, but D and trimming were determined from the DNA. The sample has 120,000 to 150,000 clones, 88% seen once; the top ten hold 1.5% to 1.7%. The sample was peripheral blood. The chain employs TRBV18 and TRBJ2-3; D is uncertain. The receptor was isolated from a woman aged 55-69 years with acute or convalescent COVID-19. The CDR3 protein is CASSRTGGGDTQYF. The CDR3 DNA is TGTGCCAGCTCCCGTACTGGCGGTGGAGATACGCAGTATTTT. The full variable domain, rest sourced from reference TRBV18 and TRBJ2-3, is NAGVMQNPRHLVRRRGQEARLRCSPMKGHSHVYWYRQLPEEGLKFMVYLQKENIIDESGMPKERFSAEFPKEGPSILRIQQVVRGDSAAYFCASSRTGGGDTQYFGPGTRLTVL.